One and the same sample provided the 24 T cell receptor beta chains below, sequenced in a study of cytomegalovirus exposure and HLA in healthy donors. The PCR ran on 60 Vbeta and 13 Jbeta primers. Repertoires were generated with immunoSEQ multiplex PCR, while TCRdb's copy carries only in-frame clones and drops some. The sample consists of some 170,000 clones, approximately 80% of them appearing once. The sequencing sample was made of PBMCs. All receptors come from a woman aged 45-60 years in good health and CMV-seronegative.

This clone has just one count. The chain uses TRBV19 and TRBJ2-1; D uncertain. The CDR3 has 13 residues. Germline CDR1 is LNHDA and CDR2 is SQIVND (reference sequence). The ends were cut back, 3 bases at V and 5 bases at J, with 8 bases in the middle. CDR3: CASSIYKNNEQFF. The CDR3 DNA follows: TGTGCCAGTAGTATTTACAAGAACAATGAGCAGTTCTTC.

V is TRBV30 and J is TRBJ1-1; D remains ambiguous. Germline values: CDR1 GTSNPN, CDR2 SVGIG (reference sequence). Trimming stripped 5 bases from V and 5 bases from J, with 18 bases between. The CDR3 spans 14 residues. CDR3 region: CAWAIGLGETEAFF. As DNA, the CDR3 is TGTGCCTGGGCAATTGGGCTGGGAGAGACTGAAGCTTTCTTT.

This CDR3 is CASISTFSGNTIYF. The CDR3 nucleotides read TGTGCCAGCATCAGTACATTCTCTGGAAACACCATATATTTT. This rearrangement joins TRBV28 to TRBJ1-3; no clear D. V gave up 7 bases and J gave up 0 bases, with 10 bases separating them. The CDR3 consists of 14 residues. CDR1 and CDR2 from the germline V gene are MDHEN and SYDVKM.

The chain joins TRBV29-1 to TRBJ1-1; the D is unclear. The CDR3 consists of 12 residues. Germline V gene sequence: CDR1 SQVTM, CDR2 ANQGSEA. V gave up 4 bases and J gave up 4 bases, with 10 bases separating them. The CDR3 region is CSVVEQSTEAFF. CDR3 nucleotide sequence: TGCAGCGTTGTGGAGCAGTCCACTGAAGCTTTCTTT.

This clone was counted a single time. This chain connects TRBV4-3 to TRBJ1-2; 8 bases line up with TRBD1. The germline V gene has CDR1 LGHNA and CDR2 YSLEER. CDR3 length: 17 residues. After removal of 3 bases from V and 0 bases from J, the junction contained 9 bases not matched to a gene. CDR3 coding DNA: TGCGCCAGCAGCCAGGGCCCTGGACAGGGCGCTAACTATGGCTACACCTTC. It codes for CASSQGPGQGANYGYTF.

With respect to this clone: The same CDR3 also results from other DNA sequences found in this sample. The chain is built from TRBV7-2 and TRBJ2-7; 7 bases fit TRBD1. With 5 bases clipped from V and 4 bases from J, the junction kept 5 bases outside the gene matches. Per the germline V gene, CDR1 is SGHTA and CDR2 is FQGNSA. The CDR3 length is 13 residues. The CDR3 region has the DNA TGTGCCAGCAGCCCCGGACAGGTTTACGAGCAGTACTTC. Encoded protein: CASSPGQVYEQYF.

This clone turned up a few times. This sequence joins TRBV18 and TRBJ2-5; D uncertain. Trimming cost V 2 bases and J 4 bases, with 5 bases left between them. Germline CDR1 and CDR2: KGHSH and LQKENI. This CDR3 is built from 12 residues. CDR3 region: CASSPERETQYF. The CDR3 bases are TGTGCCAGCTCACCAGAGAGAGAGACCCAGTACTTC.

V gene TRBV15 combines with J gene TRBJ2-5; D perhaps matches TRBD1 (5 bases). The CDR3 sequence is 14 residues long. V was shortened by 0 bases and J by 2 bases, with 7 bases between the two germline ends. Germline assignment: CDR1 LNHNV and CDR2 YYDKDF (reference sequence). The CDR3 region has the DNA TGTGCCACCAGCAGAGATCGACAGCAAGAGACCCAGTACTTC. This gives the protein CATSRDRQQETQYF.

The chain joins TRBV2 to TRBJ2-7; D remains ambiguous. Germline CDR1 is SNHLY and CDR2 is FYNNEI. The V gene lost 6 bases and the J gene lost 1 base, with 7 bases spanning the gap. The CDR3 is 12 residues long. CDR3 sequence: CASRAGSYEQYF. DNA for the CDR3: TGTGCCAGCAGGGCAGGATCCTACGAGCAGTACTTC.

V usage is TRBV5-1 and J usage is TRBJ1-1; D perhaps matches TRBD1 (6 bases). V was trimmed by 4 bases and J by 4 bases, leaving 14 bases between them. Germline CDR1 reads SGHRS; CDR2 reads YFSETQ. The length of the CDR3 is 14 residues. Here the CDR3 DNA reads TGCGCCAGCAGCCGGAACAGGGAGGGCACTGAAGCTTTCTTT. Translated: CASSRNREGTEAFF.

V is TRBV5-1 and J is TRBJ1-1; D unclear. Between the trimmed V and J ends, which lost 1 base and 1 base, there was a span of 11 bases. CDR3 length: 15 residues. Germline loops: CDR1 SGHRS, CDR2 YFSETQ. As DNA, the CDR3 is TGCGCCAGCAGCTTGAGTGTCACAGCGAACACTGAAGCTTTCTTT. Its translation: CASSLSVTANTEAFF. The variable domain in full, completed from reference TRBV5-1 and TRBJ1-1, reads KAGVTQTPRYLIKTRGQQVTLSCSPISGHRSVSWYQQTPGQGLQFLFEYFSETQRNKGNFPGRFSGRQFSNSRSEMNVSTLELGDSALYLCASSLSVTANTEAFFGQGTRLTVV.

The CDR3 DNA sequence: TGTGCCAGCAGCTTTGGACTAGCGGGAGGCTACAATGAGCAGTTCTTC. It is translated as CASSFGLAGGYNEQFF. The chain uses TRBV11-2 and TRBJ2-1, with 14 positions matching TRBD2. Germline V lookup: CDR1 SGHAT, CDR2 FQNNGV. With V trimmed by 3 bases and J by 3 bases, 1 base remained unmatched. The CDR3 is 16 residues long. Complete variable domain (other parts from reference TRBV11-2 and TRBJ2-1): EAGVAQSPRYKIIEKRQSVAFWCNPISGHATLYWYQQILGQGPKLLIQFQNNGVVDDSQLPKDRFSAERLKGVDSTLKIQPAKLEDSAVYLCASSFGLAGGYNEQFFGPGTRLTVL.

This chain joins TRBV11-3 and TRBJ2-3; 7 bases are shared with TRBD1. Unmatched junction bases numbered 8, after V lost 5 bases and J lost 3 bases. Germline CDR1 is SGHNT and CDR2 is YENEEA. The CDR3 totals 15 residues. DNA of the CDR3: TGTGCCAGCAGCGCCCGACAGGGCGGTACAGATACGCAGTATTTT. This encodes CASSARQGGTDTQYF. The complete variable domain, with remaining parts taken from reference TRBV11-3 and TRBJ2-3, reads EAGVVQSPRYKIIEKKQPVAFWCNPISGHNTLYWYLQNLGQGPELLIRYENEEAVDDSQLPKDRFSAERLKGVDSTLKIQPAELGDSAVYLCASSARQGGTDTQYFGPGTRLTVL.

The chain employs TRBV7-2 and TRBJ2-2; TRBD2 aligns across 14 bases. The V and J ends lost 0 bases and 4 bases, in that order; junction bases with no gene match: 7. Germline V gene data show CDR1 as SGHTA and CDR2 as FQGNSA. The CDR3 spans 19 residues. CDR3 loop: CASSLAWGLAGVSTGELFF. The CDR3 bases are TGTGCCAGCAGCTTAGCTTGGGGACTAGCGGGGGTGAGCACCGGGGAGCTGTTTTTT.

The chain links TRBV6-5 to TRBJ2-1; 9 bases line up with TRBD2. The CDR3 covers 15 residues. V was clipped by 10 bases and J by 5 bases; unmatched bases: 12. Germline CDR1 reads MNHEY; CDR2 reads SVGAGI. The CDR3 nucleotides read TGTGCCACCGGCGGATGGTCTAGCGGGAACAATGAGCAGTTCTTC. Its protein is CATGGWSSGNNEQFF.

The chain links TRBV4-3 to TRBJ2-3, with D possibly TRBD1 on 6 matching bases. V was clipped by 2 bases and J by 5 bases, with 11 bases between them. In germline, CDR1 is LGHNA, CDR2 YSLEER. The CDR3 runs 14 residues. The CDR3 DNA is TGCGCCAGCAGCCAATTTACAGGGTTAGATACGCAGTATTTT. Translation gives CASSQFTGLDTQYF.

This clone appeared a single time. The rearrangement joins TRBV6-5 to TRBJ2-6, with 10 bases lining up with TRBD1. Germline-derived CDR1 and CDR2 are MNHEY and SVGAGI. The CDR3 has 15 amino acids. Trimming at V came to 8 bases and at J to 4 bases, leaving 5 bases not matched to a gene. This CDR3 reads CASGTGAKGANVLTF. The CDR3 nucleotides read TGTGCCAGCGGGACAGGGGCGAAAGGGGCCAACGTCCTGACTTTC.

J is TRBJ1-2 and V is TRBV25-1; perhaps TRBD1 as D (6 bases). CDR3 length: 14 residues. Trimming took off 4 bases at V and 0 bases at J, with 9 bases between the two ends. The V gene's germline CDR1 is MGHDK and CDR2 SYGVNS. The chain's CDR3 is CASSAPGANYGYTF. In DNA, the CDR3 is TGTGCCAGCAGTGCGCCAGGGGCTAACTATGGCTACACCTTC.

The gene calls are TRBV9 and TRBJ2-6, with D perhaps matching TRBD1 (5 bases). The V end was cut by 4 bases, the J end by 0 bases, with 8 bases between. This CDR3 is 15 amino acids long. Germline-derived CDR1 and CDR2 are SGDLS and YYNGEE. CDR3 DNA sequence: TGTGCCAGCAGCTCTACAGGCTCTGGGGCCAACGTCCTGACTTTC. Its translation: CASSSTGSGANVLTF.

The CDR3 sequence is CASSIGTQLYGYTF. As DNA, the CDR3 is TGCGCCAGCAGCATCGGGACACAACTCTATGGCTACACCTTC. The rearrangement joins TRBV5-1 to TRBJ1-2, with D possibly matching TRBD1 (6 bases). Germline V gene sequence: CDR1 SGHRS, CDR2 YFSETQ. Trimming stripped 4 bases from V and 4 bases from J, with 14 bases between. The CDR3 runs to 14 residues.

The rearrangement links TRBV30 to TRBJ2-5, with D perhaps matching TRBD2 (6 bases). This CDR3 contains 12 residues. Per germline, CDR1 GTSNPN and CDR2 SVGIG (reference sequence). V gave up 5 bases and J gave up 4 bases, with 11 bases separating them. The CDR3 DNA sequence: TGTGCCTGGCAGGGACTTGGAGAGACCCAGTACTTC. Its translation: CAWQGLGETQYF. The whole variable domain, remainder taken from reference TRBV30 and TRBJ2-5, is SQTIHQWPATLVQPVGSPLSLECTVEGTSNPNLYWYRQAAGRGLQLLFYSVGIGQISSEVPQNLSASRPQDRQFILSSKKLLLSDSGFYLCAWQGLGETQYFGPGTRLLVL.

This chain uses TRBV7-9 with TRBJ1-1, with D tentatively TRBD1 (5 bases). The CDR3 is 11 residues long. Trimming left V 4 bases short and J 11 bases short, with 11 bases between. CDR1 and CDR2 (germline): SEHNR, FQNEAQ (reference sequence). CDR3 in DNA: TGTGCCAGCAGCTCCGGCGGGGACGCTTTCTTT. Its protein is CASSSGGDAFF.

The chain uses TRBV19 and TRBJ1-6; 7 bases align to TRBD1. The germline CDR1 and CDR2 sequences are LNHDA and SQIVND (reference sequence). The CDR3 totals 13 residues. After removal of 11 bases from V and 10 bases from J, the junction contained 11 bases not matched to a gene. This CDR3 reads CAASPGQQSPLHF. The CDR3 DNA is TGTGCCGCCTCGCCGGGACAGCAGTCACCCCTCCACTTT.

This clone has just a few counts. J is TRBJ1-4 and V is TRBV10-1, with D tentatively TRBD1 (5 bases). The CDR3 totals 13 residues. CDR1 is WNHNN and CDR2 is SYGVQD in the germline V gene (reference sequence). V was pared by 6 bases and J by 5 bases, with 10 bases between. DNA of the CDR3: TGCGCCAGCAGCAGAGGACAAAATGAAAAACTGTTTTTT. It yields the protein CASSRGQNEKLFF.